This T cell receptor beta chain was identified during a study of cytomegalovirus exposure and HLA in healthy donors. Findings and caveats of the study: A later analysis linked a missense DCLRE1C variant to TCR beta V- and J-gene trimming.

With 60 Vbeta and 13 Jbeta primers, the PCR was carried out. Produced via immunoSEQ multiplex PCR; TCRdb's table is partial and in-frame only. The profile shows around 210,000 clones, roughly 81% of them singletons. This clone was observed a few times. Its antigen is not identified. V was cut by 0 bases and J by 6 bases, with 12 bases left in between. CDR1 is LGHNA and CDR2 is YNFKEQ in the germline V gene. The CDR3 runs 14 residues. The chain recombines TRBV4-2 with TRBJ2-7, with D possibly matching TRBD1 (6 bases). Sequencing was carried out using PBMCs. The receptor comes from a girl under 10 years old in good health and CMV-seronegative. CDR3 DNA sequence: TGTGCCAGCAGCCAAGATCAGGGGAGCGCCGAGCAGTACTTC. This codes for CASSQDQGSAEQYF.